This T cell receptor (beta chain) originates from a study of PD-L1 blockade in urothelial cancer. General study findings and limits: The authors used one FFPE tumor sample per patient and did not take it right before treatment.

Sequenced by immunoSEQ multiplex PCR; TCRdb stores in-frame clones only, minus some. The sample lists more than 35,000 clones; just over 35% were seen once. Note on this clone: Its specificity is unknown.

Source: tumor tissue, taken before atezolizumab (anti-PD-L1) treatment. This sequence originates from a man in his 60s with urothelial cancer.

The CDR3 spells CASSLGAVQGTQYF. CDR3 nucleotides: TGTGCCAGCAGTTTAGGAGCGGTGCAGGGTACGCAGTATTTT. This sequence joins TRBV27 and TRBJ2-3; D tentatively reads TRBD1 or TRBD2 (5 bases each). In germline, CDR1 is MNHEY, CDR2 SMNVEV (reference sequence). V lost 2 bases to trimming and J lost 8 bases, with 14 bases between them. The CDR3 consists of 14 residues.